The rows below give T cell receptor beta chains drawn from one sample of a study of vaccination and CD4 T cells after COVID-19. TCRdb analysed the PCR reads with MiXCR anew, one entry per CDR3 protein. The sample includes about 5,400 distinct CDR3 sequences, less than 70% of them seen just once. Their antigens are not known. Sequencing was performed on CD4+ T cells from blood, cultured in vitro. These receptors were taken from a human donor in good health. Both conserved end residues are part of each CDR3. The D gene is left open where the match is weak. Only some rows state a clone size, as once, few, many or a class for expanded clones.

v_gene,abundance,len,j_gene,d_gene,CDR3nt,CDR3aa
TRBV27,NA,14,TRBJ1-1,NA,TGTGCCAGCAGTTGGACACCCATGAACACTGAAGCTTTCTTT,CASSWTPMNTEAFF
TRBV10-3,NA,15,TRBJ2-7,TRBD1,TGTGCCATCAGTGAGTGGACAGGGGAAGCCTACGAGCAGTACTTC,CAISEWTGEAYEQYF
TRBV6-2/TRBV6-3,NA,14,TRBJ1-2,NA,TGTGCCAGCAGTATTCTAGGGTTTAACTATGGCTACACCTTC,CASSILGFNYGYTF
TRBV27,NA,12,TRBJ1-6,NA,TGTGCCAGCAGTTTTAGGAATTCACCCCTCCACTTT,CASSFRNSPLHF
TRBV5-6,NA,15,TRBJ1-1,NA,TGTGCCAGCACCTATAGTCCGACTTTGAACACTGAAGCTTTCTTT,CASTYSPTLNTEAFF
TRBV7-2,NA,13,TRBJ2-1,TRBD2,TGTGCCAGCAGCAGGGACTATAGGACTGAGCAGTTCTTC,CASSRDYRTEQFF
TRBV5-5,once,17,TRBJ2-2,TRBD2,TGTGCCAGCAGCTTGGCCCCGGCGGGAGTGGGAACCGGGGAGCTGTTTTTT,CASSLAPAGVGTGELFF
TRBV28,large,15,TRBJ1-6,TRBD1,TGTGCCAGCAGTTTAGCGGGACAGGGGTTTTCACCCCTCCACTTT,CASSLAGQGFSPLHF
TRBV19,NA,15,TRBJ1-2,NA,TGTGCCAGTAGGAGCGGGGAGGCCTATAACTATGGCTACACCTTC,CASRSGEAYNYGYTF
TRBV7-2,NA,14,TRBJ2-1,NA,TGTGCCAGCAGCTTAAGGAGACAGCTCAATGAGCAGTTCTTC,CASSLRRQLNEQFF
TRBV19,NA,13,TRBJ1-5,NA,TGTGCCAGTAGTTTTGGGGCTGAGCAGCCCCAGCATTTT,CASSFGAEQPQHF
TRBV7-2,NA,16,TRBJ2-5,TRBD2,TGTGCCAGCAGCAGCCCGGGACTAGCGGGAGTTGAGACCCAGTACTTC,CASSSPGLAGVETQYF
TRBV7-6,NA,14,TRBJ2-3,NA,TGTGCCAGCAGCTTAGATTCCAGCACAGATACGCAGTATTTT,CASSLDSSTDTQYF
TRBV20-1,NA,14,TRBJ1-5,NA,TGCAGTGCTCACCCCGGAGGGAGGAATCAGCCCCAGCATTTT,CSAHPGGRNQPQHF
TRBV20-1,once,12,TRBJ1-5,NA,TGCAGTGCTACCCATAGCAATCAGCCCCAGCATTTT,CSATHSNQPQHF
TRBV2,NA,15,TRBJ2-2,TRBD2,TGTGCCAGCAGGAGCAGCGGGAGCCCCACCGGGGAGCTGTTTTTT,CASRSSGSPTGELFF